This TCR beta chain was obtained from a study of T cells in Graves' hyperthyroidism and ophthalmopathy. Study details: Initial diagnosis, before any treatment, was when peripheral blood was collected.

V was pared by 3 bases and J by 3 bases, with 9 bases between. The CDR3 sequence is 13 residues long. Germline loops: CDR1 SGHRS, CDR2 YFSETQ. Points from the study as a whole: Blood also carried most thyroid clonotypes expanded above 0.001.

Hyperthyroidism patients were newly diagnosed, had disease duration under 2 months, and were aged 18 to 65 years. RNA transcripts provided the source from which TCR beta CDR3 regions were amplified. Primed by the HTBI set, a first-round RT-PCR was run on the TCR CDR3. TCRdb re-called the multiplex PCR reads with MiXCR, one entry per CDR3 protein. Of 250,000 or so distinct CDR3 sequences in the sample, just over 14% were seen once. This clonotype showed up many times. Antigen specificity is unknown. The chain carries TRBV5-1 and TRBJ2-5, with D unclear. Sequenced: blood. The clonotype originates from a woman aged 40 to 49 with Graves' hyperthyroidism that later progressed to Graves' ophthalmopathy. The CDR3 here is CASSYGEEETQYF. CDR3 DNA: TGCGCCAGCAGCTACGGAGAGGAAGAGACCCAGTACTTC.